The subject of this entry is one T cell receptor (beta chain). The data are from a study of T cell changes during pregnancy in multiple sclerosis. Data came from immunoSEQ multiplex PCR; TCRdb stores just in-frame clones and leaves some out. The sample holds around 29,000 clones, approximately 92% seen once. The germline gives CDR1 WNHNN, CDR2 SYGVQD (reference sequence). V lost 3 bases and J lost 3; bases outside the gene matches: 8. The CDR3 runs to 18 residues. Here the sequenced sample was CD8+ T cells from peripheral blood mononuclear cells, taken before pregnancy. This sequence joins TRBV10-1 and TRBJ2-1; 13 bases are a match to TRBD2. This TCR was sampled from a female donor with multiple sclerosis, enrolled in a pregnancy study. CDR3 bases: TGCGCCAGCAGTGATAGACTAGCGGGAGGTGGGATCTACAATGAGCAGTTCTTC. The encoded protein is CASSDRLAGGGIYNEQFF.